This is a list of T cell receptor beta chains from one sample in a study of T cell repertoires in cytomegalovirus infection. TCRdb fed the reads into MiXCR, producing one record per CDR3 protein. In the table there are some 800,000 distinct CDR3 sequences, 25% to 30% of which are singletons. Their antigens remain unidentified. The starting material was cultured CD8+ T cells from PBMCs, obtained from culture after CMV antigen stimulation. Receptors originate from a human donor in good health (CMV status not recorded). Some clones in this sample may be carry-over from other donors' samples. The CDR3 runs from the conserved cysteine through the conserved F or W. The D gene is left open where the match is weak. The size of a clone is reported for some rows only, either as once, few or many, or as a class for expanded clones.

DNA | CDR3 | V | size | D | J
TGTGCCAGCAGCTTCAACAAGGGGGCGTCTGGGGCCAACGTCCTGACTTTC | CASSFNKGASGANVLTF | TRBV7-6 | few | TRBD1 | TRBJ2-6
TGTGCCAGCAGTTACTCGACCAGCATGAACACTGAAGCTTTCTTT | CASSYSTSMNTEAFF | TRBV6-5 | many | NA | TRBJ1-1
TGTGCCAGCAGTTATCAGGGCTTTGAGGGGAGCCACTATGGGGTTAACAATGAGCAGTTCTTC | CASSYQGFEGSHYGVNNEQFF | TRBV6-2/TRBV6-3 | NA | NA | TRBJ2-1
TGCAGTGTTCCGGTAGAACGAAATGGCTACACCTTC | CSVPVERNGYTF | TRBV20-1 | few | NA | TRBJ1-2
TGTGCCAGCAGCACCACCTCTGGGACTGCGGAAAGCGAGCAGTACTTC | CASSTTSGTAESEQYF | TRBV7-6 | once | NA | TRBJ2-7
TGTGCCAGCATCGATGAGGGGGCGAACACCGGGGAGCTGTTTTTT | CASIDEGANTGELFF | TRBV7-6 | NA | NA | TRBJ2-2
TGTGCCAGCAGCGAGGGTACGGCAGGTTATGGCTACACCTTC | CASSEGTAGYGYTF | TRBV7-2 | few | NA | TRBJ1-2
TGTGCCAGCAGCCCCAAAGTCTTAACAGATGAGCAGTTCTTC | CASSPKVLTDEQFF | TRBV12-3/TRBV12-4 | few | NA | TRBJ2-1
TGCAGTGCTAGGAGACAGGGGGCCGAAAATCAGCCCCAGCATTTT | CSARRQGAENQPQHF | TRBV20-1 | NA | TRBD1 | TRBJ1-5
TGTGCCAGCAGATCCCAAGCAAATCAGCCCCAGCATTTT | CASRSQANQPQHF | TRBV7-9 | few | NA | TRBJ1-5
TGTGCCAGCAGCCACCGGCGGGGGCGCGACGCAGATACGCAGTATTTT | CASSHRRGRDADTQYF | TRBV7-8 | NA | NA | TRBJ2-3
TGTGCCACCAGTGATCGATCATCGGGCACAGATACGCAGTATTTT | CATSDRSSGTDTQYF | TRBV24-1 | few | NA | TRBJ2-3
TGTGCCAGCAGTCCGGAGGGGGGGTGGTCGGCTGGCTACACCTTC | CASSPEGGWSAGYTF | TRBV12-3/TRBV12-4 | few | NA | TRBJ1-2
TGTGCCAGCAGCTTAGTGGACGCAAACAATGAGCAGTTCTTC | CASSLVDANNEQFF | TRBV7-2 | few | NA | TRBJ2-1
TGCGCCAGCAGCCCAACAGGTTACGGGGCCAACGTCCTGACTTTC | CASSPTGYGANVLTF | TRBV5-1 | few | NA | TRBJ2-6
TGTGCCAGCAGTCTGGGACAGGGACGTTCACCCCTCCACTTT | CASSLGQGRSPLHF | TRBV27 | NA | TRBD1 | TRBJ1-6
TGTGCCAGCAGCGGGGGGCCTGGCTACACCTTC | CASSGGPGYTF | TRBV7-9 | NA | NA | TRBJ1-2
TGTGCCAGCGAACTTGGGAACACCTACAATGAGCAGTTCTTC | CASELGNTYNEQFF | TRBV7-8 | few | NA | TRBJ2-1
TGCAGTGCTCCTAACCGGGACAGTGATTATCAGCCCCAGCATTTT | CSAPNRDSDYQPQHF | TRBV20-1 | NA | TRBD1 | TRBJ1-5
TGTGCCAGCAGCCCCCTCAGGGAGGGAAACACCGGGGAGCTGTTTTTT | CASSPLREGNTGELFF | TRBV11-2 | NA | TRBD2 | TRBJ2-2
TGTGCCAGCAGCTTAACCGGGACAGAAAAACTGTTTTTT | CASSLTGTEKLFF | TRBV7-8 | NA | NA | TRBJ1-4